This entry is about one TCR beta chain. The data stem from a study of control samples from healthy donors and cancer patients. Sequenced by immunoSEQ multiplex PCR; TCRdb stores in-frame clones only, minus some. Its table records some 190,000 clones. This CDR3 contains 13 residues. V was shortened by 0 bases and J by 11 bases, with 11 bases between the two germline ends. Per the germline V gene, CDR1 is MNHEY and CDR2 is SMNVEV (reference sequence). Material: blood. The receptor comes from a woman in her 30s in good health. The rearrangement links TRBV27 to TRBJ1-5; D not certain. The CDR3 DNA is TGTGCCAGCAGTTTATCCTCCGAGTTAGCCCAGCATTTT. It yields the protein CASSLSSELAQHF.